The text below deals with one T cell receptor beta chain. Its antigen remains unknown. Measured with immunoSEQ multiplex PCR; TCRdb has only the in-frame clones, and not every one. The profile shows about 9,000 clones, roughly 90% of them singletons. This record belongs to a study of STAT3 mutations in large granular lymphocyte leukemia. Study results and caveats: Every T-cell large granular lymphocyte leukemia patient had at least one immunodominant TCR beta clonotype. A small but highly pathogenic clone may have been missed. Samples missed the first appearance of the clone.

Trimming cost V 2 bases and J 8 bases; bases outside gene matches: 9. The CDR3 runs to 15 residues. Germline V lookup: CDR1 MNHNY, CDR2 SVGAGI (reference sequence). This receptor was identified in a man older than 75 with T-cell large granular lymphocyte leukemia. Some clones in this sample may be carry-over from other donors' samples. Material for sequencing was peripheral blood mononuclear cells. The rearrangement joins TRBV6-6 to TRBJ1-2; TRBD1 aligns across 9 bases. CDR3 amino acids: CASSYPTGQGTGYTF. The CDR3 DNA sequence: TGTGCCAGCAGTTACCCGACGGGACAGGGTACGGGCTACACCTTC.